A selection of T cell receptor beta chains follows, all from one sample in a study of blood T cell repertoires in COVID-19. TCRdb keeps only in-frame clones here, not all; method: immunoSEQ multiplex PCR. The sample yields around 250,000 clones, around 89% seen once. The specimen was PBMCs or T cells enriched from blood (not recorded which). The receptor set was obtained from a woman aged 25-40 years who had recovered from COVID-19. Both conserved end residues are trimmed from each CDR3.

v_gene	j_gene	CDR3aa
TRBV9	TRBJ1-1	ASDSEIMNTEAF
TRBV10-3	TRBJ2-1	AISESTSGTAQF
TRBV5-1	TRBJ1-1	ASSSRRSSNTEAF
TRBV28	TRBJ2-1	ASRGGGASGKFSEYNEQF
TRBV2	TRBJ2-7	ASADRASSYEQY
TRBV6-5	TRBJ2-7	ASINRGRYEQY
TRBV5-1	TRBJ2-7	ASSFLLAGGNEQY
TRBV28	TRBJ2-1	ASNLNTGADQSYNEQF
TRBV4-2	TRBJ2-3	ASRERVPENTQY
TRBV9	TRBJ2-7	ASSVGTGASYEQY
TRBV29-1	TRBJ2-3	SVQKTGIADTQY
TRBV7-3	TRBJ2-1	ASSLILGEQF
TRBV25-1	TRBJ1-3	ASSDPDRGGNTIY
TRBV28	TRBJ2-2	ASKTLAGDTGELF
TRBV18	TRBJ2-7	ASSPPAGTYEQY
TRBV6-6	TRBJ2-1	ASSQLNEQF
TRBV28	TRBJ2-3	ASSFGGTQY
TRBV7-2	TRBJ2-1	ASSLDASGRQSNEQF
TRBV2	TRBJ2-3	ASSEELTGGLSSTDTQY
TRBV28	TRBJ1-5	ASSLLRRYSNQPQH
TRBV4-2	TRBJ1-1	ASSQEGGTEAF
TRBV7-2	TRBJ2-7	ASSLSSGRFHEQY
TRBV30	TRBJ2-1	AWRRGTYNEQF
TRBV28	TRBJ1-5	ASRGQISNQPQH
TRBV7-2	TRBJ1-4	ASSSQGATNEKLF
TRBV19	TRBJ2-5	ASSPPAEGRETQY
TRBV29-1	TRBJ2-3	SVSPTGGGTDTQY
TRBV11-2	TRBJ2-3	ASNRGGEYPDTQY
TRBV30	TRBJ2-5	AWGRAPTSGRETQY
TRBV2	TRBJ2-6	ASSTGQGANVLT
TRBV7-8	TRBJ2-1	ASTTTGGSYNEQF
TRBV4-3	TRBJ2-1	ASSPWLGVENEQF
TRBV29-1	TRBJ1-1	SVSGTRNTEAF
TRBV28	TRBJ1-1	ASSFQANTEAF
TRBV7-8	TRBJ2-5	ASSFYDRGKTQY